These T cell receptor beta chains were read from a single sample in a study of T cell responses to AZD1222 COVID-19 vaccine. Using immunoSEQ multiplex PCR, the repertoire was profiled, and TCRdb retains in-frame clones only, with some absent. The sample includes roughly 180,000 clones, around 93% seen only once; the top ten take roughly 9.2%. Sequencing used peripheral blood, obtained on day 0 of AZD1222 vaccination. The receptors come from an adult in good health. CDR3s include the opening cysteine and the closing phenylalanine or tryptophan. A D gene is named only where the DNA matches it firmly. The size field is filled for only some rows; it gives once, few, many or a size class.

d_gene	v_gene	j_gene	abundance	CDR3nt	CDR3aa
.	TRBV7-9	TRBJ1-1	.	TGTGCCAGCAGCTTCAGGGCTATGAACACTGAAGCTTTCTTT	CASSFRAMNTEAFF
.	TRBV14	TRBJ1-4	.	TGTGCCAGCGCACCCACCGGGCAGGGCCTTGAAAAACTGTTTTTT	CASAPTGQGLEKLFF
.	TRBV28	TRBJ2-1	.	TGTGCCAGCAGTTTACCCGGGCCCGGCAATGAGCAGTTCTTC	CASSLPGPGNEQFF
TRBD2	TRBV7-2	TRBJ2-1	.	TGTGCCAGCAGCACAAGGAGAGGGCTAGCGGTGGGTAATGAGCAGTTCTTC	CASSTRRGLAVGNEQFF
.	TRBV5-5	TRBJ2-3	.	TGTGCCAGCAGCCGCCAGCTCAGCACAGATACGCAGTATTTT	CASSRQLSTDTQYF
.	TRBV6-5	TRBJ1-2	.	TGTGCCAGTGACCGAGCTGTGGGGGACCTCTATGGCTACACCTTC	CASDRAVGDLYGYTF
.	TRBV7-8	TRBJ2-3	.	TGTGCCAGCAGCTTAGGGCGAGATAGCGGAAGCACAGATACGCAGTATTTT	CASSLGRDSGSTDTQYF
.	TRBV28	TRBJ2-1	.	TGTGCCAGCAGTTCTCAGCCCGGTGGATCCTACAATGAGCAGTTCTTC	CASSSQPGGSYNEQFF
TRBD2	TRBV24-1	TRBJ2-2	once	TGTGCCACCAGCCCCTCGGGAGGCACCGGGGAGCTGTTTTTT	CATSPSGGTGELFF
.	TRBV9	TRBJ1-1	.	TGTGCCAGCAGCCCCCTAAGGACGGCGAACACTGAAGCTTTCTTT	CASSPLRTANTEAFF
.	TRBV6-4	TRBJ2-3	.	TGTGCCAGCAGTGCCAAACCGGCAGATACGCAGTATTTT	CASSAKPADTQYF
.	TRBV2	TRBJ1-1	.	TGTGCCATTTCCCAGCTTGAAGCTTTCTTT	CAISQLEAFF
.	TRBV6-5	TRBJ1-2	.	TGTGCCAGCAGTTACTCGTGGGAAAGGGACTATGGCTACACCTTC	CASSYSWERDYGYTF
.	TRBV19	TRBJ1-1	.	TGTGCCAGTAGTGGGAGCGGGAACATCCGCCGACTTGAAGCTTTCTTT	CASSGSGNIRRLEAFF
TRBD1	TRBV2	TRBJ1-2	.	TGTGCCAGCAGTAAGCATAACCGGGACAGGGGCGGCGACACCTTC	CASSKHNRDRGGDTF
.	TRBV27	TRBJ1-1	.	TGTGCCAGCAGCGGCCCTAGCCTCACTGAAGCTTTCTTT	CASSGPSLTEAFF
.	TRBV5-4	TRBJ2-5	.	TGTGCCAGCAGCTTTGGTGGGAGGTCGGGGAACCAAGAGACCCAGTACTTC	CASSFGGRSGNQETQYF
TRBD2	TRBV6-4	TRBJ2-1	few	TGTGCCAGCAGTGACTCGGGGGCGGGAGGGTATAATGAGCAGTTCTTC	CASSDSGAGGYNEQFF
.	TRBV5-4	TRBJ2-1	.	TGTGCCAGCAGCTTGGTGGGAGTCTTCGATGAGCAGTTCTTC	CASSLVGVFDEQFF
.	TRBV6-2/TRBV6-3	TRBJ1-1	.	TGTGCCAGCACCCCGCCCGGGACGGGAGGTGAAGCTTTCTTT	CASTPPGTGGEAFF
.	TRBV7-9	TRBJ1-4	.	TGTGCCAGCAGCCCACTGGGAGGGCTAACTAATGAAAAACTGTTTTTT	CASSPLGGLTNEKLFF
.	TRBV5-1	TRBJ2-6	.	TGCGCCAGCAGCTTGGATGCGGGCTCTGGGGCCAACGTCCTGACTTTC	CASSLDAGSGANVLTF
.	TRBV10-1	TRBJ1-2	.	TGCGCCAGCAGTGAGGGGACTGAGCTGAGTTATGGCTACACCTTC	CASSEGTELSYGYTF